This TCR beta chain derives from a study of T-cell reconstitution after alpha-beta-depleted transplantation in children. TCRbeta library construction was performed incorporating unique molecular identifiers. TCRdb called the PCR reads again in MiXCR, with one record for every CDR3 protein. Here the sample spans 500,000 or so distinct CDR3 sequences, around a third being singletons. Germline CDR1 is LGHNA and CDR2 is YSLEER. The CDR3 totals 16 residues. Germline trimming cut 0 bases from V and 5 bases from J; bases unmatched to any gene: 7. The clonotype originates from a human donor who donated a stem cell graft to a child with aplastic anemia. This rearrangement joins TRBV4-3 to TRBJ2-7, with 10 bases lining up with TRBD2. The material sequenced was PBMCs from the stem cell graft donor, taken from the stem cell graft. The CDR3 nucleotides are TGCGCCAGCAGCCAAGAGAGGGGACTAGCGTACCACGAGCAGTACTTC. Protein product: CASSQERGLAYHEQYF.